These 5 T cell receptor beta chains were all obtained from the same sample, sequenced in a study of blood T cell repertoires in COVID-19. Assay used: immunoSEQ multiplex PCR; TCRdb lists only in-frame clones, some missing. Among some 200,000 clones listed, 80% to 90% were seen once. Sample: peripheral blood. These receptors were collected from a woman aged 18-30 years who had recovered from COVID-19.

This sequence joins TRBV18 and TRBJ2-1; no firm D call. Per germline, CDR1 KGHSH and CDR2 LQKENI. The CDR3 length is 13 residues. Trimming removed 0 bases at V and 9 bases at J, with 9 bases between. The CDR3 nucleotides are TGTGCCAGCTCACCACCATCCGTTAGTGAGCAGTTCTTC. Protein: CASSPPSVSEQFF.

This clone has just a few counts. V usage is TRBV6-5 and J usage is TRBJ1-3; possibly TRBD1 for D (5 bases). Germline V CDR1 and CDR2: MNHEY, SVGAGI. V was trimmed by 7 bases and J by 6 bases, leaving 10 bases between them. The CDR3 length is 12 residues. CDR3 nucleotide sequence: TGTGCCAGCACTTCGACAGAAAACACCATATATTTT. Its protein is CASTSTENTIYF.

The V gene is TRBV11-3, the J gene TRBJ2-7, with 7 bases identical to TRBD1. This CDR3 is built from 15 residues. V trimming: 3 bases; J trimming: 3 bases; junction bases outside the gene matches: 8. Germline-derived CDR1 and CDR2 are SGHNT and YENEEA. This chain's CDR3 is CASSFGQDPFYEQYF. The CDR3 DNA is TGTGCCAGCAGCTTTGGACAGGACCCTTTCTACGAGCAGTACTTC.

The chain combines TRBV2 with TRBJ1-5, with 8 nucleotides matching TRBD1. Per germline, CDR1 SNHLY and CDR2 FYNNEI. V shed 6 bases, J shed 2 bases, and the junction held 6 bases outside the gene matches. This CDR3 contains 15 residues. CDR3 bases: TGTGCCAGCAGGACAGGGGATTTGCGCAATCAGCCCCAGCATTTT. It specifies CASRTGDLRNQPQHF.

V usage is TRBV12-3 or TRBV12-4 and J usage is TRBJ1-5; unclear D gene. V was trimmed by 5 bases and J by 4 bases, leaving 6 bases between them. There are 12 residues in the CDR3. The CDR3 bases are TGTGCCAGCAGTCCCGGGAATCAGCCCCAGCATTTT. As protein: CASSPGNQPQHF.